This entry concerns a single T cell receptor beta chain. The identical CDR3 is also encoded by other nucleotide sequences in the sample. This specimen comes from a study of blood T cell repertoires in COVID-19. The overall study: From the United States, Italy and Spain came samples of acute and convalescent COVID-19. The analysed material was cDNA or gDNA that came from T cells, B-cell-depleted T cells, or PBMCs.

CDR3 size: 14 residues. CDR1 is LNHDA, CDR2 SQIVND, per germline (reference sequence). V shed 1 base and J 2 bases; nucleotides not matched to a gene: 1. Using immunoSEQ multiplex PCR, the repertoire was profiled, and TCRdb retains in-frame clones only, with some absent. The table records about 480,000 clones, 88% of them present only once. This chain joins TRBV19 and TRBJ1-1; the match to TRBD1 covers 7 bases. Sequenced: peripheral blood. The clonotype was recovered from a woman aged 50 to 60 with COVID-19, enrolled during active disease. In DNA form, the CDR3 reads TGTGCCAGTAGTATAGTAGGGGGCAACACTGAAGCTTTCTTT. This translates into CASSIVGGNTEAFF.